Listed here are 32 T cell receptor beta chains from one sample, sequenced in a study of shared clonotypes between healthy human individuals. The data were produced by immunoSEQ multiplex PCR, yet TCRdb's version contains in-frame clones alone and is incomplete. The sample contains over 400,000 clones, approximately 80% of which appear only once. Sequences were obtained from PBMCs. These receptors all come from a woman aged 40 to 55 in good health. Some clones in this sample may be carry-over from other donors' samples.

This chain joins TRBV19 and TRBJ2-7; D unresolved. Germline CDR1 and CDR2: LNHDA and SQIVND (reference sequence). The CDR3 runs 14 residues. Trimming stripped 4 bases from V and 2 bases from J, with 12 bases between. The CDR3, as DNA: TGTGCCAGTAGTAATCGGGCCGCGACCTACGAGCAGTACTTC. Protein product: CASSNRAATYEQYF. Combining the CDR3 with reference TRBV19 and TRBJ2-7 gives the whole variable domain DGGITQSPKYLFRKEGQNVTLSCEQNLNHDAMYWYRQDPGQGLRLIYYSQIVNDFQKGDIAEGYSVSREKKESFPLTVTSAQKNPTAFYLCASSNRAATYEQYFGPGTRLTVT.

The rearrangement links TRBV6-1 to TRBJ2-2; D gene unclear. The CDR3 has 13 residues. The V and J ends lost 2 bases and 7 bases respectively, with 8 bases between them. Per the germline V gene, CDR1 is MNHNS and CDR2 is SASEGT. The CDR3 region has the DNA TGTGCCAGCAGTGAATGGGTGGGCGGGGAGCTGTTTTTT. Amino acids: CASSEWVGGELFF.

The chain links TRBV4-1 to TRBJ2-7; 8 bases are shared with TRBD2. Germline CDR1 MGHRA, CDR2 YSYEKL. The CDR3 totals 14 residues. After removal of 4 bases from V and 7 bases from J, the junction contained 9 bases not matched to a gene. The CDR3 is CASSPRVAGCEQYF. CDR3 coding DNA: TGCGCCAGCAGCCCCCGTGTAGCGGGATGTGAGCAGTACTTC.

The V and J genes are TRBV19 and TRBJ2-2; 10 positions agree with TRBD1. This CDR3 spans 16 amino acids. Germline CDR1 reads LNHDA; CDR2 reads SQIVND (reference sequence). The junction had 7 bases not matched to a gene; V was cut back by 3 bases and J by 6 bases. The CDR3 loop is CASSIGTGAVPGELFF. In DNA, the CDR3 is TGTGCCAGTAGTATCGGGACAGGGGCGGTTCCCGGGGAGCTGTTTTTT.

The chain combines TRBV11-2 with TRBJ2-3; D might be TRBD1 (5 bases). The CDR3 extends over 13 amino acids. Germline CDR1 SGHAT, CDR2 FQNNGV. Trimming shortened V by 0 bases and J by 10 bases, and 11 bases separated the two germline ends. As DNA, the CDR3 is TGTGCCAGCAGCTTAGAGCAGGGTACGCCGCAGTATTTT. Amino acids: CASSLEQGTPQYF.

This chain joins TRBV18 and TRBJ2-3; D not resolved. Trimming removed 2 bases at V and 0 bases at J, with 9 bases between. The CDR3 totals 15 residues. Per the germline V gene, CDR1 is KGHSH and CDR2 is LQKENI. The chain's CDR3 is CASSPRQPSTDTQYF. CDR3 bases: TGTGCCAGCTCACCAAGGCAGCCGAGCACAGATACGCAGTATTTT.

V usage is TRBV2 and J usage is TRBJ2-7, with D possibly TRBD1 on 5 matching bases. Germline V gives CDR1 SNHLY, CDR2 FYNNEI. This CDR3 comprises 13 residues. Trimming took off 6 bases at V and 5 bases at J, with 14 bases between the two ends. The CDR3: CASRRQSINEQYF. The DNA for the CDR3 is TGTGCCAGCAGAAGACAGTCAATAAACGAGCAGTACTTC.

The chain combines TRBV2 with TRBJ2-7, with TRBD2 identical over 14 bases. The CDR3 length is 17 residues. Per the germline V gene, CDR1 is SNHLY and CDR2 is FYNNEI. V shed 7 bases, J shed 3 bases, and the junction held 11 bases outside the gene matches. CDR3 protein: CASTGGTSGRSSYEQYF. Written as DNA, the CDR3 is TGTGCCAGCACCGGAGGGACTAGCGGGAGAAGTAGCTACGAGCAGTACTTC.

The rearrangement joins TRBV29-1 to TRBJ2-7, with D perhaps matching TRBD2 (6 bases). Germline V gives CDR1 SQVTM, CDR2 ANQGSEA. The V gene lost 0 bases and the J gene lost 7 bases, with 7 bases spanning the gap. The CDR3 contains 11 residues. The CDR3, as DNA: TGCAGCGTTGAAGATCGGGGGGAGCAGTACTTC. The encoded protein is CSVEDRGEQYF.

Of note for this clone: Given a much more abundant clone one base away, this may be a read error. The chain joins TRBV7-6 to TRBJ1-3; D remains unclear. Per the germline V gene, CDR1 is SGHVS and CDR2 is FNYEAQ. V shed 1 base and J shed 2 bases, with 6 bases lying between them. The CDR3 runs 14 residues. The CDR3 region has the DNA TGTGCCAGCAGCTTAGGGGGAACTGGAAACACCATATATTTT. It encodes CASSLGGTGNTIYF. Full variable domain (remainder filled in from reference TRBV7-6 and TRBJ1-3): GAGVSQSPRYKVTKRGQDVALRCDPISGHVSLYWYRQALGQGPEFLTYFNYEAQQDKSGLPNDRFSAERPEGSISTLTIQRTEQRDSAMYRCASSLGGTGNTIYFGEGSWLTVV.

The chain has TRBV6-6 and TRBJ1-5, with D tentatively TRBD1 (5 bases). Per the germline V gene, CDR1 is MNHNY and CDR2 is SVGAGI (reference sequence). The germline V and J ends were trimmed by 6 bases and 1 base, with 16 bases remaining between them. The CDR3 covers 16 residues. CDR3 sequence reads: CASSRGVEGSNQPQHF. DNA of the CDR3: TGTGCCAGCAGCCGGGGTGTTGAGGGGAGCAATCAGCCCCAGCATTTT.

The chain joins TRBV7-2 to TRBJ2-2; D is undetermined. The CDR3 sequence is 14 residues long. The V gene lost 1 base and the J gene lost 8 bases, with 11 bases spanning the gap. The germline V gene has CDR1 SGHTA and CDR2 FQGNSA. CDR3 amino acids: CASSLGSAAGELFF. The CDR3 DNA reads as TGTGCCAGCAGCTTAGGTTCAGCAGCGGGGGAGCTGTTTTTT.

The chain joins TRBV6-1 to TRBJ1-5; no definite D call. CDR1 is MNHNS, CDR2 SASEGT, per germline. V gave up 7 bases and J gave up 6 bases, with 19 bases separating them. There are 15 residues in the CDR3. CDR3 region: CASTKSHKRGQPQHF. For the CDR3, the DNA is TGTGCCAGCACGAAATCGCATAAACGTGGTCAGCCCCAGCATTTT.

The chain carries TRBV28 and TRBJ2-5; TRBD2 aligns across 12 bases. The DNA matches TRBJ2-7 better at its end, which makes the J call doubtful. The CDR3 sequence is 13 residues long. CDR1 and CDR2 (germline): MDHEN, SYDVKM. CDR3 sequence (DNA): TGTGCCAGCGGACTAGCGGGAAGCTACGAGCAGTACTTC. Translating it yields CASGLAGSYEQYF.

This chain uses TRBV7-9 with TRBJ2-7; weak D call: TRBD2 (5 bases). V was cut by 5 bases and J by 1 base, with 24 bases left in between. This CDR3 comprises 18 residues. The V gene's germline CDR1 is SEHNR and CDR2 FQNEAQ (reference sequence). The CDR3 protein is CASSRGPPLASGSYEQYF. The CDR3 DNA follows: TGTGCCAGCAGCCGCGGGCCACCGCTAGCCTCGGGGTCCTACGAGCAGTACTTC.

The chain couples TRBV28 to TRBJ2-7; tentative D call: TRBD1 (6 bases). Germline V CDR1 and CDR2: MDHEN, SYDVKM. Trimming pared 1 base from V and 0 bases from J, leaving 10 bases between. CDR3 length equals 15 residues. CDR3 in amino acids: CASSLSYRDSYEQYF. CDR3 bases: TGTGCCAGCAGTTTATCCTACAGGGACTCCTACGAGCAGTACTTC.

The chain is built from TRBV15 and TRBJ2-3, with 7 bases lining up with TRBD1. Unmatched junction bases numbered 4, after V lost 5 bases and J lost 2 bases. CDR1 and CDR2 from the germline V gene are LNHNV and YYDKDF (reference sequence). The CDR3 length is 14 residues. Here the CDR3 DNA reads TGTGCCACCAGCTCGGACAGGCACACAGATACGCAGTATTTT. Residues: CATSSDRHTDTQYF.

In DNA form, the CDR3 reads TGCGCCAGCAGCTTGCAGGACCCTAGCACAGATACGCAGTATTTT. Its translation is CASSLQDPSTDTQYF. The chain has TRBV5-1 and TRBJ2-3; D ambiguous. In germline, CDR1 is SGHRS, CDR2 YFSETQ. The CDR3 loop spans 15 amino acids. Trimming left V 1 base short and J 0 bases short, with 9 bases between.

The sample holds one count of this clone. This chain uses TRBV10-3 with TRBJ2-7, with a possible D match to TRBD1 (6 bases). The CDR3 has 13 amino acids. Germline CDR1 ENHRY, CDR2 SYGVKD. V dropped 6 bases and J dropped 0 bases, with 9 bases sitting between them. The CDR3 nucleotides read TGTGCCATCAGGGGGGACAACTCCTACGAGCAGTACTTC. Translating it yields CAIRGDNSYEQYF.

This sequence joins TRBV19 and TRBJ2-5; 12 bases line up with TRBD2. Germline lookup yields CDR1 LNHDA and CDR2 SQIVND (reference sequence). V lost 6 bases, J lost 7 bases, and 9 bases stayed unmatched. The CDR3 is made up of 15 amino acids. CDR3 nucleotides: TGTGCCAGTAGCCTAGCGGGAGGGCCGTCGGGGACCCAGTACTTC. Encoded protein: CASSLAGGPSGTQYF.

This chain uses TRBV4-2 with TRBJ2-1, with a possible D match to TRBD2 (5 bases). The CDR3 spans 16 residues. Germline CDR1 is LGHNA and CDR2 is YNFKEQ. V lost 3 bases to trimming and J lost 5 bases, with 17 bases between them. The chain's CDR3 is CASSQTPQRLDNEQFF. The CDR3 bases are TGTGCCAGCAGCCAGACTCCCCAGCGGCTTGACAATGAGCAGTTCTTC.

This chain connects TRBV7-7 to TRBJ2-5, with 12 bases fitting TRBD2. J lost 4 bases, V lost 5 bases, and 5 bases had no gene match. Germline CDR1 and CDR2: SSHAT and FNYEAQ (reference sequence). The CDR3 has 15 amino acids. The CDR3 nucleotides read TGTGCCAGCAGCCCGACTAGCGGGAGAGGAGAGACCCAGTACTTC. This translates into CASSPTSGRGETQYF. The whole variable domain, remainder taken from reference TRBV7-7 and TRBJ2-5, is GAGVSQSPRYKVTKRGQDVTLRCDPISSHATLYWYQQALGQGPEFLTYFNYEAQPDKSGLPSDRFSAERPEGSISTLTIQRTEQRDSAMYRCASSPTSGRGETQYFGPGTRLLVL.

The chain is built from TRBV7-9 and TRBJ1-4; D unresolved. In germline, CDR1 is SEHNR, CDR2 FQNEAQ (reference sequence). This CDR3 has 12 residues. V was cut by 5 bases and J by 5 bases, with 6 bases left in between. This chain's CDR3 is CASSTANEKLFF. The DNA for the CDR3 is TGTGCCAGCAGCACCGCAAATGAAAAACTGTTTTTT.

This clone was observed a single time. The chain is built from TRBV6-5 and TRBJ2-3; 8 nucleotides match TRBD1. The CDR3 spans 14 residues. CDR1 and CDR2 from the germline V gene are MNHEY and SVGAGI. The J segment lost 1 base and the V segment lost 8 bases, leaving 5 bases of the junction unmatched. CDR3: CASGYRGGTDTQYF. The CDR3 DNA sequence: TGTGCCAGCGGATACAGGGGGGGCACAGATACGCAGTATTTT.

The genes are TRBV7-2 and TRBJ1-5; TRBD1 matches 7 bases. V dropped 6 bases and J dropped 4; count of bases not matched to a gene: 18. In germline, CDR1 is SGHTA, CDR2 FQGNSA. The CDR3 runs to 18 residues. Here the CDR3 DNA reads TGTGCCAGCAGTACCGATTGGGGACAGAGTGTGACTAATCAGCCCCAGCATTTT. It specifies CASSTDWGQSVTNQPQHF.

V and J are TRBV7-3 and TRBJ2-5; 9 nucleotides line up with TRBD1. The ends lost 4 bases at V and 1 base at J; junction bases unmatched: 1. CDR1 and CDR2 from the germline V gene are SGHTA and FQGTGA. The CDR3 length is 14 residues. The CDR3 loop reads CASSSDRGQETQYF. DNA for the CDR3: TGTGCCAGCAGCTCGGACAGGGGCCAAGAGACCCAGTACTTC.

This sequence joins TRBV5-1 and TRBJ1-2, with D tentatively TRBD1 (5 bases). The germline V gene encodes CDR1 SGHRS and CDR2 YFSETQ. V gave up 0 bases and J gave up 8 bases, with 20 bases separating them. The CDR3 is 16 residues long. The CDR3 protein is CASSLGPRQPTKGYTF. The CDR3 nucleotides read TGCGCCAGCAGCTTGGGGCCTCGACAGCCAACTAAGGGCTACACCTTC.

This rearrangement joins TRBV30 to TRBJ1-2; unclear D gene. The CDR3 is 16 amino acids. CDR1 and CDR2 from the germline V gene are GTSNPN and SVGIG (reference sequence). V lost 3 bases and J lost 4, with 21 bases in between. The CDR3 loop reads CAWSPGPGSSGYGYTF. DNA for the CDR3: TGTGCCTGGAGCCCCGGGCCGGGCTCGTCAGGCTATGGCTACACCTTC.

The V and J genes are TRBV7-9 and TRBJ2-7; TRBD2 is a possible D gene (5 bases). This CDR3 is built from 14 residues. Germline V gene lookup returns CDR1 SEHNR and CDR2 FQNEAQ (reference sequence). V lost 5 bases and J lost 0, with 11 bases in between. This CDR3 reads CASSRLASSYEQYF. DNA for the CDR3: TGTGCCAGCAGCCGGCTAGCTAGCTCCTACGAGCAGTACTTC.

Worth noting for this clone: A much larger clonotype is one base distant, so this may be a read error. This chain connects TRBV6-1 to TRBJ1-5; no clear D. The CDR3 runs to 14 residues. CDR1 and CDR2 from the germline V gene are MNHNS and SASEGT. V lost 5 bases and J lost 3, with 11 bases in between. CDR3 amino acids: CASSSVEPNQPQHF. CDR3 bases: TGTGCCAGCAGTTCAGTGGAGCCCAATCAGCCCCAGCATTTT.

This clone occurred a few times. This chain connects TRBV30 to TRBJ1-1, with a tentative D call TRBD1 (6 bases). This CDR3 spans 13 amino acids. The V end lost 2 bases, the J end lost 4 bases, and 11 bases lay between the germline ends. Germline V gives CDR1 GTSNPN, CDR2 SVGIG (reference sequence). The CDR3 coding sequence is TGTGCCTGGAGTAGGGGGGTCCCCACTGAAGCTTTCTTT. Translated: CAWSRGVPTEAFF.

This rearrangement joins TRBV21-1 to TRBJ1-4; no DNA check was done on the table's D call, TRBD1. TRBV21-1 is given as a pseudogene. This CDR3 region has 11 residues. The CDR3 loop reads CASSAQGKFRF. CDR3 coding DNA: TGTGCCAGCAGCGCGCAGGGAAAGTTTCGTTTT.